This T cell receptor (beta chain) was sequenced for a study of OX40 agonist ivuxolimab in advanced cancers. Regarding the study as a whole: There were, on average, more expanded clones in CD8+ T cells than in CD4+. Both CD4+ and CD8+ T cell populations in blood had undergone clonal expansion by week 6 at 0.1 to 3.0 mg/kg.

With respect to this clone: What it binds is unknown.

The method was immunoSEQ multiplex PCR; TCRdb's version includes in-frame clones alone and lacks a portion of them. The sample holds around 50,000 clones; more than 70% are singletons and the top ten take about 2.6%. The sample in question was CD4+ or CD8+ T cells sorted from blood, obtained in a trial of the OX40 agonist ivuxolimab. The TCR originated in an adult with an advanced solid tumor such as melanoma, head and neck, liver or kidney cancer.

The CDR3 DNA sequence: TGTGCCAGCAACCAACTAGCGGAGAACACCGGGGAGCTGTTTTTT. It yields the protein CASNQLAENTGELFF. The chain carries TRBV2 and TRBJ2-2, with 8 bases lining up with TRBD2. Germline V lookup: CDR1 SNHLY, CDR2 FYNNEI. The CDR3 runs 15 residues. V dropped 7 bases and J dropped 1; count of bases not matched to a gene: 5. Full variable domain (remainder filled in from reference TRBV2 and TRBJ2-2): EPEVTQTPSHQVTQMGQEVILRCVPISNHLYFYWYRQILGQKVEFLVSFYNNEISEKSEIFDDQFSVERPDGSNFTLKIRSTKLEDSAMYFCASNQLAENTGELFFGEGSRLTVL.